The source of this T cell receptor beta chain is a study of blood T cell repertoires in COVID-19. Looking at the study overall: The origin of the acute and convalescent COVID-19 samples was the United States, Italy and Spain. T cells, B-cell-depleted T cells, or PBMCs provided the cDNA or gDNA that served as material.

About this clone itself: This sample also contains other DNA sequences that code for the same CDR3.

V was trimmed by 5 bases and J by 0 bases, leaving 4 bases between them. The germline V gene encodes CDR1 LNHDA and CDR2 SQIVND (reference sequence). CDR3 length equals 13 residues. As processed by the authors: Estimation of nucleated cell counts relied on the amplification of reference gene primers. The data were produced by immunoSEQ multiplex PCR, yet TCRdb's version contains in-frame clones alone and is incomplete. V, J and clone size derive from that table, while D and trimming were established from the DNA sequence. Of 450,000 to 500,000 clones in the sample, approximately 85% were seen once. This chain uses TRBV19 with TRBJ1-4; D is undetermined. The sequence came from a human donor in a cohort sampled during active COVID-19. The source material was peripheral blood. CDR3 sequence: CASSRATNEKLFF. The CDR3 nucleotides are TGTGCCAGTAGTCGCGCAACTAATGAAAAACTGTTTTTT.